This is a list of T cell receptor beta chains from one sample in a study of T cell repertoires in cytomegalovirus infection. Each CDR3 protein gets one entry after TCRdb re-called the reads with MiXCR. There are hundreds of thousands of distinct CDR3 sequences in the sample; around 32% occur only once, and around 13% lies in the top ten. What was sequenced was PBMCs. The receptors come from a human donor in good health (CMV status not recorded). Some clones in this sample may be carry-over from other donors' samples. Both conserved end residues are trimmed from each CDR3. The order of the fields is V gene, J gene, D gene, CDR3 protein. D genes are given only for firm matches.

TRBV20-1	TRBJ1-6	-	SAPYTPGGAGYNSPLH
TRBV4-1	TRBJ1-4	TRBD1	ASSQDDRDEKLF
TRBV6-4	TRBJ1-1	-	ASSDSADRAF
TRBV5-1	TRBJ1-6	-	ASTRREIGNSPLH
TRBV6-5	TRBJ1-1	-	ASSYNYNPHFEAF
TRBV7-7	TRBJ2-2	-	ASSLFSGSGTGELF
TRBV7-2	TRBJ1-4	-	SSSAIMRLDRNLAPHEKLF
TRBV6-5	TRBJ2-1	-	ASSYSSPRVGEQF
TRBV7-2	TRBJ2-3	TRBD1	ASSFRRGTTDTQY
TRBV6-1	TRBJ2-7	TRBD1	ASIWDRGYEQY
TRBV5-1	TRBJ2-3	-	ASSQTSDTQY
TRBV5-1	TRBJ1-1	TRBD1	ASSGRTGRINTEAF
TRBV11-1	TRBJ1-1	-	ASSLRGAYSTDQPDSEAF
TRBV15	TRBJ2-3	TRBD1	ATSRAMTGEVEDTQY
TRBV7-2	TRBJ2-1	-	ASSLAAGAHEQF
TRBV29-1	TRBJ1-2	TRBD1	SVETGGYYYGYT
TRBV7-8	TRBJ2-1	TRBD2	ASSRETSGGTRINNEQF
TRBV27	TRBJ1-4	TRBD1	ASREDRGSINEKLF
TRBV7-8	TRBJ1-4	-	ASTRSSTLPTNEKLF
TRBV2	TRBJ1-5	-	ARRLSQGQPKH
TRBV6-5	TRBJ2-6	-	ASGKSGLLSGANVLT
TRBV5-1	TRBJ1-6	TRBD1	ASSLGGQNNSPLH
TRBV11-2	TRBJ1-1	-	ASSLDNGDTEAF
TRBV10-2	TRBJ1-5	TRBD1	DSRGKAGSNQPHH
TRBV2	TRBJ1-4	-	ASHRGATNEKLF
TRBV2	TRBJ1-2	-	ASSAPRTLDRSYGYT
TRBV7-9	TRBJ1-2	TRBD1	ASSLSPGQAFHGYT
TRBV18	TRBJ2-2	-	ASSPRRQAVTGELF
TRBV4-1	TRBJ1-1	-	ASSPLAVVNTEAF